This T cell receptor beta chain was identified in a study of beta chain features in type 1 diabetes. V was clipped by 4 bases and J by 3 bases, with 11 bases between them. Germline CDR1 reads KGHSH; CDR2 reads LQKENI. This CDR3 region has 14 residues. The entirety of the isolated RNA underwent reverse transcription, so expressed TCRB transcripts were sequenced. Sequenced naive, central memory and regulatory T cell samples produced an average of around 4 million reads. Assay used: immunoSEQ multiplex PCR; TCRdb lists only in-frame clones, some missing. The sample records a few hundred thousand clones, about 16% being singletons.

The sample consisted of naive CD4+ T cells from blood. The receptor was derived from a woman aged 18-29 years in good health. The chain employs TRBV18 and TRBJ2-3; possible D gene TRBD1, 5 bases. CDR3 DNA: TGTGCCAGCTCACAAAATCGACAGACAGATACGCAGTATTTT. Translating it yields CASSQNRQTDTQYF.